A single sample is the source of the 2 T cell receptor beta chains below, sequenced in a study of T cells in Graves' hyperthyroidism and ophthalmopathy (dated by TCRdb to between 2017 and 2020). Receptor amplification or capture employed multiplex PCR. TCRdb records Illumina HiSeq 2000 as the sequencer. The TCR beta CDR3 regions were amplified from the RNA transcripts. For the first round of RT-PCR on the TCR CDR3, the HTBI primer set was used together with the Qiagen OneStep RT-PCR kit. The public reads were quality trimmed at Q25 with fastp and then assembled into clones with MiXCR by TCRdb, keeping productive beta chains. All rows with the same CDR3 protein become a single entry with the most common DNA and genes. A total of approximately 600,000 distinct CDR3 sequences appear in this sample, about 15% of them only once. Clones ranked in the top ten supply 5% to 7% of the sample. The specimen was blood. These receptors were taken from a woman in her twenties or thirties with Graves' hyperthyroidism that later progressed to Graves' ophthalmopathy.

Regarding this clonotype: The final CDR3 position lacks the conserved phenylalanine or tryptophan, pointing to a likely read error. The rearrangement joins TRBV3-1 to TRBJ2-5; 10 positions agree with TRBD2. Germline CDR1 is LGHDT and CDR2 is YNNKEL (reference sequence). There are 17 residues in the CDR3. The ends lost 4 bases at V and 4 bases at J; junction bases unmatched: 12. The CDR3 sequence is CASSRVAGGRRGETQYL. The CDR3 DNA sequence: TGTGCCAGCAGCCGGGTAGCGGGAGGACGCCGTGGAGAGACCCAGTACCTC.

This clonotype was recorded many times. CDR3 in DNA: TGTGCCACGGCCAGCAGTCAGGGCGGCCCAATCCGTGGCTACACCTTC. Encoded protein: CATASSQGGPIRGYTF. The V gene is TRBV2, the J gene TRBJ1-2; possible D gene TRBD1, 5 bases. The germline CDR1 and CDR2 sequences are SNHLY and FYNNEI. V lost 10 bases to trimming and J lost 7 bases, with 28 bases between them. The CDR3 sequence is 16 residues long.